This is a list of T cell receptor beta chains from one sample in a study of T cell responses to AZD1222 COVID-19 vaccine. Sequencing used immunoSEQ multiplex PCR; TCRdb keeps in-frame clones, though not all of them. This sample carries more than 80,000 clones, 70% to 90% of them seen once, and the ten largest clones take 12%. Sequenced here: peripheral blood, sampled 28 days after the second AZD1222 dose. The receptors originated from an adult who received the AZD1222 COVID-19 vaccine. The CDR3 runs from the conserved cysteine through the conserved F or W. D genes are given only for firm matches.

V gene: TRBV29-1; D gene: TRBD1; J gene: TRBJ1-2; CDR3 protein: CSVDGTGGGGYTF; CDR3 DNA: TGCAGCGTTGACGGGACAGGGGGAGGAGGCTACACCTTC
V gene: TRBV19; D gene: -; J gene: TRBJ1-5; CDR3 protein: CASGIAERRGNQPQHF; CDR3 DNA: TGTGCCAGTGGAATCGCGGAGAGAAGAGGCAATCAGCCCCAGCATTTT
V gene: TRBV19; D gene: TRBD2; J gene: TRBJ2-1; CDR3 protein: CASSTPGLAVSYNEQFF; CDR3 DNA: TGTGCCAGTAGTACCCCTGGACTAGCGGTCTCCTACAATGAGCAGTTCTTC
V gene: TRBV6-5; D gene: TRBD1; J gene: TRBJ1-1; CDR3 protein: CASSYSTGQGPTEAFF; CDR3 DNA: TGTGCCAGCAGTTACTCGACGGGACAGGGGCCCACTGAAGCTTTCTTT
V gene: TRBV9; D gene: -; J gene: TRBJ1-2; CDR3 protein: CASSVEGAGHYGYTF; CDR3 DNA: TGTGCCAGCAGCGTAGAAGGGGCGGGCCACTATGGCTACACCTTC
V gene: TRBV11-2; D gene: -; J gene: TRBJ1-3; CDR3 protein: CASSFIREFNSGNTIYF; CDR3 DNA: TGTGCCAGCAGCTTTATCCGAGAGTTTAACTCTGGAAACACCATATATTTT
V gene: TRBV5-1; D gene: -; J gene: TRBJ1-5; CDR3 protein: CASSLGGMQPQHF; CDR3 DNA: TGCGCCAGCAGCTTGGGAGGGATGCAGCCCCAGCATTTT
V gene: TRBV29-1; D gene: -; J gene: TRBJ2-7; CDR3 protein: CSVETSEQYF; CDR3 DNA: TGCAGCGTTGAGACGAGCGAGCAGTACTTC
V gene: TRBV5-1; D gene: -; J gene: TRBJ2-3; CDR3 protein: CASSPGTPSTDTQYF; CDR3 DNA: TGCGCCAGCAGCCCCGGGACACCTAGCACAGATACGCAGTATTTT
V gene: TRBV10-3; D gene: -; J gene: TRBJ1-2; CDR3 protein: CAIRGTDRLYGYTF; CDR3 DNA: TGTGCCATCAGGGGAACCGACAGACTCTATGGCTACACCTTC
V gene: TRBV12-3/TRBV12-4; D gene: -; J gene: TRBJ1-3; CDR3 protein: CASDLSGNTIYF; CDR3 DNA: TGTGCCAGCGATCTCTCTGGAAACACCATATATTTT
V gene: TRBV2; D gene: -; J gene: TRBJ1-2; CDR3 protein: CASSGGGGYGYTF; CDR3 DNA: TGTGCCAGCAGTGGGGGGGGCGGCTATGGCTACACCTTC
V gene: TRBV19; D gene: TRBD1; J gene: TRBJ1-1; CDR3 protein: CASSMGRGRFRTEAFF; CDR3 DNA: TGTGCCAGTAGTATGGGCAGGGGGCGATTCCGTACTGAAGCTTTCTTT
V gene: TRBV28; D gene: TRBD2; J gene: TRBJ2-1; CDR3 protein: CASSEPLAGVGNEQFF; CDR3 DNA: TGTGCCAGCAGTGAACCTCTAGCGGGAGTCGGCAATGAGCAGTTCTTC
V gene: TRBV7-2; D gene: TRBD1; J gene: TRBJ2-7; CDR3 protein: CASSWDSYYEQYF; CDR3 DNA: TGTGCCAGCAGCTGGGACAGTTACTACGAGCAGTACTTC
V gene: TRBV7-9; D gene: -; J gene: TRBJ2-3; CDR3 protein: CASSFSGNTQYF; CDR3 DNA: TGTGCCAGCAGCTTCTCCGGCAATACGCAGTATTTT